One T cell receptor (beta chain) is described in this entry. The data were obtained in a study of human CD8 memory T cell subsets. Construction of TCR beta libraries was accomplished by means of UMI-labeled 5' RACE. TCRdb derives one entry per CDR3 protein from the 5' RACE reads, leaving out DNA. This sample lists approximately 10,000 distinct CDR3 sequences; its ten largest clones have about a tenth. The CDR3 has 17 amino acids. CDR1 is SEHNR and CDR2 is FQNEAQ in the germline V gene (reference sequence). This clonotype was sampled from a human donor in good health. The chain recombines TRBV7-9 with TRBJ1-4. The sequenced material came from CD8+ stem-like memory T cells (TSCM and TCM) sorted from PBMCs. Subset noted: stem-like memory CD8 T cells (TSTEM), CCR7+ PD-1- TIGIT-. CDR3 region: CASSTLSSDATNEKLFF.